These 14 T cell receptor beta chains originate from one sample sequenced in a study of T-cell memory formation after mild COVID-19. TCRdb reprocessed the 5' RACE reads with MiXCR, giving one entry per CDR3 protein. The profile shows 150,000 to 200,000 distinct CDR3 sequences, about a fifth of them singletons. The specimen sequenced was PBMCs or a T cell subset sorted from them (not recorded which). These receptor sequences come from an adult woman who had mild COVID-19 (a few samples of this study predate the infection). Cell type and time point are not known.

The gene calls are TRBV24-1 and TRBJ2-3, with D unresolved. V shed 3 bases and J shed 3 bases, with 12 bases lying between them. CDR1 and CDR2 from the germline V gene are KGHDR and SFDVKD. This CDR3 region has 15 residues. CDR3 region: CATSDKKGWTDTQYF. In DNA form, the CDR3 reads TGTGCCACCAGTGATAAGAAGGGATGGACAGATACGCAGTATTTT.

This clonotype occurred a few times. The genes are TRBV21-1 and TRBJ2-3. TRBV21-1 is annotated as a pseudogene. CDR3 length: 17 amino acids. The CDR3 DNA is TGTGCCAGCAGAATCGGTCTCCAATTTCCTAGCACAGATACGCAGTATTTT. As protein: CASRIGLQFPSTDTQYF.

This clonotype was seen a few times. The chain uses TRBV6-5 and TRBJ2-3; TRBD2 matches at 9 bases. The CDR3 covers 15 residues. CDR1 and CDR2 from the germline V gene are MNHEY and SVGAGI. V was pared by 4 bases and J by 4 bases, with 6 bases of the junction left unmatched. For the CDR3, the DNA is TGTGCCAGCAGTTCTAGCGGGACCAGCGCAGATACGCAGTATTTT. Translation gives CASSSSGTSADTQYF.

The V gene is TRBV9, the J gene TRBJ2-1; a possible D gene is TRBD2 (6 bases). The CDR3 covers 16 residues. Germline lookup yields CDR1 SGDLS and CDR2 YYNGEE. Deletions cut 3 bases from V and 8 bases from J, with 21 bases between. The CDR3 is CASSGNMEGRRDEQFF. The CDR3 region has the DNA TGTGCCAGCAGCGGGAATATGGAGGGCCGCAGAGATGAGCAGTTCTTC.

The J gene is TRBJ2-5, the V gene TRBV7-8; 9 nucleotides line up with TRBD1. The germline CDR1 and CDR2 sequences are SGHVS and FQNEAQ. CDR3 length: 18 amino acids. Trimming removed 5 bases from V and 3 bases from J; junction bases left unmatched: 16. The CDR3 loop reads CASSLRPNLQGAKETQYF. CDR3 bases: TGTGCCAGCAGCCTACGCCCGAATCTACAGGGGGCGAAAGAGACCCAGTACTTC.

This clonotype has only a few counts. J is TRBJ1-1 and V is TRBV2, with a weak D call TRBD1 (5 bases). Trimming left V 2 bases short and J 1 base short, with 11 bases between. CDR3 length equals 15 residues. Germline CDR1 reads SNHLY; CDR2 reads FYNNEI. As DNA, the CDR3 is TGTGCCAGCAGTGAAACTGGGACGGCGAACACTGAAGCTTTCTTT. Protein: CASSETGTANTEAFF. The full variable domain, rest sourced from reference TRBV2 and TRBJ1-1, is EPEVTQTPSHQVTQMGQEVILRCVPISNHLYFYWYRQILGQKVEFLVSFYNNEISEKSEIFDDQFSVERPDGSNFTLKIRSTKLEDSAMYFCASSETGTANTEAFFGQGTRLTVV.

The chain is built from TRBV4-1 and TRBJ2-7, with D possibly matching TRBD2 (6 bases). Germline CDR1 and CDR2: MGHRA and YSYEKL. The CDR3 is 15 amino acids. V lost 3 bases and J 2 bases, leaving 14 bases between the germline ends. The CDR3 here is CASSHDGGGTYEQYF. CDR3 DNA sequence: TGCGCCAGCAGCCACGATGGTGGGGGGACCTACGAGCAGTACTTC.

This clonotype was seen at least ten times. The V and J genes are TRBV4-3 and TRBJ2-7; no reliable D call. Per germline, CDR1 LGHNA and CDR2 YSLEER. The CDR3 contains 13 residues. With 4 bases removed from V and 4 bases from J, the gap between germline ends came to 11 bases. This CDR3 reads CASSPGRAYEQYF. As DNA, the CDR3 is TGCGCCAGCAGCCCCGGACGGGCGTACGAGCAGTACTTC.

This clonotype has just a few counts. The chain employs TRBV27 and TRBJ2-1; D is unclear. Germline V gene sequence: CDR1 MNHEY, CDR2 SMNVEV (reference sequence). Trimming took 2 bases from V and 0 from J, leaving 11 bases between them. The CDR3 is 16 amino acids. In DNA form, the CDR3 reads TGTGCCAGCAGTTTACTTTCAGGATACTCCTACAATGAGCAGTTCTTC. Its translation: CASSLLSGYSYNEQFF.

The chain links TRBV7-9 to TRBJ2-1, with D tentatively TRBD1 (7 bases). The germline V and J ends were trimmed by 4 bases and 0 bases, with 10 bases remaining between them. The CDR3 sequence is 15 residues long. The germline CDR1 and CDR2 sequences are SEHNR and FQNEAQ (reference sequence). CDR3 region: CASSSGGSSYNEQFF. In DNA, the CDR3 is TGTGCCAGCAGCTCAGGGGGGAGCTCCTACAATGAGCAGTTCTTC.

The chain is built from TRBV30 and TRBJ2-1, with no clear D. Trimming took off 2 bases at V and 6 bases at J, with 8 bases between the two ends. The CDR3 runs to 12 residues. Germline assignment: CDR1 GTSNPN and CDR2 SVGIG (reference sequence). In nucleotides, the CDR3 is TGTGCCTGGAGTTTGGGTTTCAATGAGCAGTTCTTC. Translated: CAWSLGFNEQFF.

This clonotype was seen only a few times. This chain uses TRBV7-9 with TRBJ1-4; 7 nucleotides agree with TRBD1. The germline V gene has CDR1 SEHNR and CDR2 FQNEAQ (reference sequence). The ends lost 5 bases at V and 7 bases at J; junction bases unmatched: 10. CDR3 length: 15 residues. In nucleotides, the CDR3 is TGTGCCAGCAGCGACGGGACAGCCGGACGTGAAAAACTGTTTTTT. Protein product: CASSDGTAGREKLFF. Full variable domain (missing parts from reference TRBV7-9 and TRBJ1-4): DTGVSQNPRHKITKRGQNVTFRCDPISEHNRLYWYRQTLGQGPEFLTYFQNEAQLEKSRLLSDRFSAERPKGSFSTLEIQRTEQGDSAMYLCASSDGTAGREKLFFGSGTQLSVL.

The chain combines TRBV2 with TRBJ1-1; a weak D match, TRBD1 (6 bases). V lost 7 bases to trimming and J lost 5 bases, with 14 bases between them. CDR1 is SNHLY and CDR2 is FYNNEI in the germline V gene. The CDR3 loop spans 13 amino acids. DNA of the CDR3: TGTGCCAGCACGCAAGGGGGGGGGACTGAAGCTTTCTTT. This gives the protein CASTQGGGTEAFF.

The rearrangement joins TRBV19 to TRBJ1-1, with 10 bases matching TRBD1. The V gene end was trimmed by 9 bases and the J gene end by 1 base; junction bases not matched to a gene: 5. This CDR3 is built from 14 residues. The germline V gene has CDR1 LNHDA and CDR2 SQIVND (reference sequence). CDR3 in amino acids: CASRDRGPNTEAFF. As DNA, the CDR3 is TGTGCCAGCCGGGACAGGGGACCGAACACTGAAGCTTTCTTT.